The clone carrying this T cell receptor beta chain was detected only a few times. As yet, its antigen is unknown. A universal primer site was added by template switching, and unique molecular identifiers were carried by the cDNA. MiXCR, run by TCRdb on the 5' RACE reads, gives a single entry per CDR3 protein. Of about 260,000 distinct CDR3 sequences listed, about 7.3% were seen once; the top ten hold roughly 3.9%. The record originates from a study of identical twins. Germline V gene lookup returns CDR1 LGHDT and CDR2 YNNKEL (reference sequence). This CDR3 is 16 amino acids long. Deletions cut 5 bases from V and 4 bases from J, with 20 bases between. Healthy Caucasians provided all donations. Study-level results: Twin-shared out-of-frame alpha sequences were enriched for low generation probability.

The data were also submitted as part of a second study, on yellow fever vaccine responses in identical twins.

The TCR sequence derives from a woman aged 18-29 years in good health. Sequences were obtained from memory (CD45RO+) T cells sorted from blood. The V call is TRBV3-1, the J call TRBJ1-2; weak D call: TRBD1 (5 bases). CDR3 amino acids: CASSRQQGVTSYGYTF. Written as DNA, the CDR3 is TGTGCCAGCAGCAGACAGCAAGGAGTCACTAGCTATGGCTACACCTTC.